One and the same sample provided the 21 T cell receptor beta chains below, sequenced in a study of CD8 T cells in Susac syndrome. The authors reverse transcribed about 0.5 to 1 ug RNA with random hexamers. TCRdb re-derived calls from the immunoSEQ multiplex PCR reads in MiXCR, one entry per CDR3 protein. The sample contains more than 100,000 distinct CDR3 sequences, around 94% of which appear only once. The sample consisted of CD8+ T cells from PBMCs. All receptors come from a human donor with Susac syndrome.

The chain joins TRBV9 to TRBJ1-2; 9 positions match TRBD1. Germline V gene lookup returns CDR1 SGDLS and CDR2 YYNGEE. J gave up 4 bases and V 2 bases, and 6 bases lay outside the gene matches. The CDR3 spans 15 residues. The CDR3 bases are TGTGCCAGCAGCGTCCGGGACAGGGCCCTCTATGGCTACACCTTC. It is translated as CASSVRDRALYGYTF.

For the CDR3, the DNA is TGTGCCAGCACTCCGGGACCCATGAACACTGAAGCTTTCTTT. Translating it yields CASTPGPMNTEAFF. The V and J genes are TRBV14 and TRBJ1-1; tentative D call: TRBD1 (5 bases). Trimming took off 7 bases at V and 0 bases at J, with 12 bases between the two ends. CDR3 length equals 14 residues. The germline CDR1 and CDR2 sequences are SGHDN and FVKESK.

The chain carries TRBV2 and TRBJ2-7; unclear D gene. The V gene lost 1 base and the J gene lost 1 base, with 5 bases spanning the gap. CDR1 is SNHLY, CDR2 FYNNEI, per germline. The CDR3 has 13 amino acids. CDR3 DNA: TGTGCCAGCAGTGAAGAGGTGTCCTACGAGCAGTACTTC. This sequence encodes CASSEEVSYEQYF.

The J gene is TRBJ2-6, the V gene TRBV11-2, with D tentatively TRBD1 or TRBD2 (5 bases each). V dropped 2 bases and J dropped 0 bases, with 11 bases sitting between them. Germline-derived CDR1 and CDR2 are SGHAT and FQNNGV. The CDR3 is 17 residues long. Here the CDR3 DNA reads TGTGCCAGCAGCTTACAGGGACCCTACTCTGGGGCCAACGTCCTGACTTTC. Translated, it gives CASSLQGPYSGANVLTF. Based on the CDR3 plus reference TRBV11-2 and TRBJ2-6, the full variable domain is EAGVAQSPRYKIIEKRQSVAFWCNPISGHATLYWYQQILGQGPKLLIQFQNNGVVDDSQLPKDRFSAERLKGVDSTLKIQPAKLEDSAVYLCASSLQGPYSGANVLTFGAGSRLTVL.

The V call is TRBV7-9, the J call TRBJ2-1; D not resolved. The CDR3 spans 14 residues. Trimming took off 5 bases at V and 9 bases at J, with 17 bases between the two ends. Germline assignment: CDR1 SEHNR and CDR2 FQNEAQ (reference sequence). This CDR3 is CASSHSRRPSEQFF. The CDR3, as DNA: TGTGCCAGCAGCCACTCTAGACGCCCAAGTGAGCAGTTCTTC.

The J gene is TRBJ2-7, the V gene TRBV5-1; TRBD1 agrees at 9 bases. V lost 1 base to trimming and J lost 7 bases; unmatched junction nucleotides: 3. CDR3 length: 13 amino acids. Germline V gene lookup returns CDR1 SGHRS and CDR2 YFSETQ. CDR3 DNA sequence: TGCGCCAGCAGCTTGACAGGGGGCGAGGAGCAGTACTTC. This translates into CASSLTGGEEQYF.

This clonotype is a singleton in its sample. The V and J genes are TRBV29-1 and TRBJ1-2; 7 nucleotides line up with TRBD1. V gave up 6 bases and J gave up 4 bases; unmatched junction bases: 5. This CDR3 is built from 12 residues. Germline loops: CDR1 SQVTM, CDR2 ANQGSEA. Here the CDR3 DNA reads TGCAGCGTCGGACAGGAACCCTATGGCTACACCTTC. It is translated as CSVGQEPYGYTF.

V usage is TRBV29-1 and J usage is TRBJ2-1; weak D call: TRBD2 (5 bases). From germline, CDR1 is SQVTM and CDR2 ANQGSEA. V lost 3 bases and J lost 8, with 11 bases in between. CDR3 length: 12 amino acids. In DNA, the CDR3 is TGCAGCGTTGACCGGGTGAGGGATGAGCAGTTCTTC. Its protein is CSVDRVRDEQFF.

The chain is built from TRBV7-2 and TRBJ2-2; 8 bases agree with TRBD1. There are 16 residues in the CDR3. Trimming removed 5 bases from V and 1 base from J; junction bases left unmatched: 6. Germline V gene lookup returns CDR1 SGHTA and CDR2 FQGNSA. The CDR3: CASSTQGAMNTGELFF. CDR3 bases: TGTGCCAGCAGCACCCAGGGGGCTATGAACACCGGGGAGCTGTTTTTT.

The chain has TRBV9 and TRBJ1-4; no reliable D call. Trimming pared 6 bases from V and 0 bases from J, leaving 18 bases between. The CDR3 is 17 residues long. Germline V lookup: CDR1 SGDLS, CDR2 YYNGEE. Here the CDR3 DNA reads TGTGCCAGCAACTCCAACCCCACACTTGCAACTAATGAAAAACTGTTTTTT. It encodes CASNSNPTLATNEKLFF.

The chain uses TRBV9 and TRBJ2-1; a possible D gene is TRBD1 (6 bases). The CDR3 length is 15 residues. Trimming took off 0 bases at V and 4 bases at J, with 11 bases between the two ends. CDR1 is SGDLS and CDR2 is YYNGEE in the germline V gene. CDR3 bases: TGTGCCAGCAGCGTAGGAGGGGGACATTACAATGAGCAGTTCTTC. Translating gives CASSVGGGHYNEQFF.

The chain employs TRBV12-3 or TRBV12-4 and TRBJ2-1; TRBD2 matches 9 bases. The CDR3 sequence is 14 residues long. J gave up 8 bases and V 3 bases, and 5 bases lay outside the gene matches. The CDR3 spells CASSFGTSIDEQFF. The CDR3 DNA is TGTGCCAGCAGTTTCGGGACTAGCATCGATGAGCAGTTCTTC.

The rearrangement uses TRBV3-1 and TRBJ2-1, with a tentative D call TRBD2 (5 bases). The CDR3 runs 11 residues. The V gene's germline CDR1 is LGHDT and CDR2 YNNKEL (reference sequence). V lost 5 bases, J lost 10 bases, and 9 bases lay in between. The CDR3 spells CASSSSREQFF. DNA of the CDR3: TGTGCCAGCAGCTCTAGCCGAGAGCAGTTCTTC.

V gene TRBV20-1 combines with J gene TRBJ2-7, with D perhaps matching TRBD1 or TRBD2 (5 bases each). There are 14 residues in the CDR3. Germline loops: CDR1 DFQATT, CDR2 SNEGSKA (reference sequence). The V gene lost 3 bases and the J gene lost 5 bases, with 17 bases spanning the gap. CDR3 sequence: CSARGTRLLHEQYF. The CDR3 DNA follows: TGCAGTGCTAGGGGGACGAGGCTCCTCCACGAGCAGTACTTC.

The V gene is TRBV6-2 or TRBV6-3, the J gene TRBJ1-2; 7 nucleotides match TRBD1. CDR1 and CDR2 (germline): MNHEY, SVGEGT. The CDR3 spans 14 residues. V shed 6 bases, J shed 6 bases, and the junction held 10 bases outside the gene matches. The CDR3 loop reads CASRKDRVWDGYTF. The CDR3 region has the DNA TGTGCCAGCAGAAAAGACAGGGTTTGGGATGGCTACACCTTC.

This chain joins TRBV12-3 or TRBV12-4 and TRBJ1-2, with D maybe TRBD1 (5 bases). Trimming pared 4 bases from V and 1 base from J, leaving 13 bases between. The CDR3 totals 15 residues. CDR3 protein: CASSSGGELNYGYTF. DNA for the CDR3: TGTGCCAGCAGTTCTGGGGGAGAGCTTAACTATGGCTACACCTTC.

The J gene is TRBJ1-4, the V gene TRBV7-2; 7 bases agree with TRBD1. This CDR3 region has 18 residues. Losses at the gene ends were 4 bases for V and 0 bases for J; bases not matched to a gene: 11. Germline V gene data show CDR1 as SGHTA and CDR2 as FQGNSA. CDR3 sequence (DNA): TGTGCCAGCAGCTCCTCCCGGGACAGCTTTGCAACTAATGAAAAACTGTTTTTT. Its protein is CASSSSRDSFATNEKLFF.

This chain joins TRBV9 and TRBJ2-1; tentative D call: TRBD2 (6 bases). Trimming removed 0 bases from V and 7 bases from J, with 17 bases in between. The CDR3 is made up of 16 amino acids. Germline V gene data show CDR1 as SGDLS and CDR2 as YYNGEE. The CDR3 DNA reads TGTGCCAGCAGCGTAGAGGGGACTCCCTCTAGGAATGAGCAGTTCTTC. This gives the protein CASSVEGTPSRNEQFF.

This clonotype was detected only a few times. This chain joins TRBV6-5 and TRBJ2-7, with D possibly matching TRBD1 (6 bases). The germline V and J ends were trimmed by 5 bases and 7 bases, with 9 bases remaining between them. This CDR3 is 11 amino acids long. Germline V gene data show CDR1 as MNHEY and CDR2 as SVGAGI. CDR3 in amino acids: CASSLGQEQYF. In DNA form, the CDR3 reads TGTGCCAGCAGTCTCGGACAGGAGCAGTACTTC.

V gene TRBV27 combines with J gene TRBJ1-1; D is undetermined. This CDR3 spans 13 amino acids. With 7 bases removed from V and 1 base from J, the gap between germline ends came to 10 bases. Germline V gene data show CDR1 as MNHEY and CDR2 as SMNVEV (reference sequence). CDR3 protein: CASTLGRNTEAFF. The CDR3 DNA sequence: TGTGCCAGCACTCTGGGAAGGAACACTGAAGCTTTCTTT.

The chain employs TRBV6-4 and TRBJ1-2, with TRBD1 as a possible D gene (5 bases). The CDR3 totals 14 residues. The germline V and J ends were trimmed by 8 bases and 2 bases, with 15 bases remaining between them. The germline CDR1 and CDR2 sequences are MRHNA and SNTAGT. CDR3 in DNA: TGTGCCAGCGACGGGGGGAGCGCCAACTATGGCTACACCTTC. It codes for CASDGGSANYGYTF.